This section outlines one TCR beta chain sequence together with its context. Its antigen is unidentified. Assay used: immunoSEQ multiplex PCR; TCRdb lists only in-frame clones, some missing. The repertoire holds 15,000 to 20,000 clones, about 80% seen once, with about 6.1% in the top ten. This specimen belongs to a study of graft-versus-host responses after intestinal transplantation. Study details: Grafts that recipients had were multivisceral, liver-intestinal, or isolated intestinal transplants. Every transplant recipient was induced with anti-thymocyte globulin, then maintained on tacrolimus and steroids for roughly 3 years. The study, taken as a whole, reports: Some GvH clones were seen earlier in gut or blood, suggesting intestinal origin.

The germline V gene encodes CDR1 GTSNPN and CDR2 SVGIG (reference sequence). Trimming stripped 4 bases from V and 3 bases from J, with 18 bases between. This CDR3 comprises 15 residues. Tissue processing of the graft released intraepithelial and lamina propria lymphocytes from it. The source of this sequence is a human patient who received an intestinal transplant, so some T cells may come from the graft donor. This sample comprised ileum tissue, obtained 17 days after transplant. The chain uses TRBV30 and TRBJ1-1; D perhaps matches TRBD1 (5 bases). CDR3 sequence: CAWTILGGTYTEAFF. The CDR3 DNA follows: TGTGCCTGGACGATTCTTGGGGGAACCTACACTGAAGCTTTCTTT.